This TCR beta chain was sequenced for a study of blood T cells in healthy people across ages. Combining a sample-barcoded 5' primer with a J-beta primer mix, a second PCR ran for 7 to 11 cycles. MiXCR, run by TCRdb on the 5' RACE reads, gives a single entry per CDR3 protein. The sample includes about 1,400,000 distinct CDR3 sequences, around 59% of them seen just once. In this sample, this clonotype turned up a few times. This CDR3 has 12 amino acids. Trimming stripped 1 base from V and 15 bases from J, with 13 bases between. CDR1 is SGHTA, CDR2 FQGNSA, per germline. Donors were healthy Caucasian individuals from Russia aged about 6 to 90.

The rearrangement links TRBV7-2 to TRBJ2-1, with D tentatively TRBD1 (6 bases). The sequenced sample was blood. This clonotype originated in a man aged 18 to 30 in good health. The CDR3 DNA reads as TGTGCCAGCAGCTTAGGAGGGGGAATCGGGTTCTTC. Residues: CASSLGGGIGFF.